Listed below are T cell receptor beta chains from one sample, sequenced in a study of Graves' ophthalmopathy and Graves' hyperthyroidism. TCRdb fed the multiplex PCR reads into MiXCR, producing one record per CDR3 protein. The sample includes some 370,000 distinct CDR3 sequences, approximately 18% of them seen just once. The sequencing input was peripheral blood. These receptor sequences come from an adult woman with stable Graves' hyperthyroidism. Both conserved end residues are part of each CDR3. Each record gives: V gene, J gene, D gene, CDR3 protein. A D gene is named only where the DNA matches it firmly.

TRBV25-1	TRBJ1-5	.	CASSDGEHQPQHF
TRBV12-3/TRBV12-4	TRBJ1-1	TRBD1	CASIGDSLKFPEAFF
TRBV6-5	TRBJ2-5	TRBD2	CASSYSRASGGETQYF
TRBV2	TRBJ1-1	.	CASNHYVNTEAFF
TRBV27	TRBJ2-5	TRBD1	CASNPGGLPEIQYF
TRBV12-3/TRBV12-4	TRBJ1-2	TRBD1	CASSPPSGGYGYTF
TRBV28	TRBJ2-5	.	CASIRSPGERETQYF
TRBV5-1	TRBJ1-1	.	CASSFDDRMNTEAFF
TRBV9	TRBJ2-7	TRBD2	CASSPGRRPLEQYF
TRBV7-9	TRBJ2-5	TRBD1	CASSLPDRERETQYF
TRBV5-1	TRBJ2-7	.	CASSLGRSPYEQYF
TRBV29-1	TRBJ2-5	.	CSVEGKEQETQYF
TRBV3-1	TRBJ1-5	.	CASSQDGMGDQPQHF
TRBV20-1	TRBJ2-4	TRBD2	CSAPLPGLAGGPAKNIQYF
TRBV10-3	TRBJ2-7	.	CAISETGTYEQYF
TRBV19	TRBJ1-2	.	CASSIGRLGGYGYTF
TRBV30	TRBJ1-1	.	CAWSWAGTEAFF
TRBV10-3	TRBJ2-5	TRBD1	CAISRQGKYQETQYF
TRBV5-5	TRBJ1-3	.	CASSLAGQSSGNTIYF
TRBV15	TRBJ2-2	.	CATSRVLGSLSGGNTGELFF
TRBV14	TRBJ2-4	.	CASSQAGTRSNYLAKNIQYF
TRBV24-1	TRBJ2-7	.	CATSGGVGYEQYF
TRBV3-1	TRBJ2-5	.	CASSQVPGKETQYF
TRBV12-3/TRBV12-4	TRBJ1-1	TRBD1	CASRRTGSVGEAFF
TRBV18	TRBJ1-2	.	CASSPSVLSNYGYTF
TRBV12-3/TRBV12-4	TRBJ2-2	.	CASSLSPGELFF
TRBV2	TRBJ2-7	.	CASSAFGDGVYEQYF
TRBV18	TRBJ2-7	TRBD1	CASSRPGQGASSSYEQYF
TRBV14	TRBJ1-1	.	CASSETVRVEAFF
TRBV27	TRBJ2-7	TRBD2	CASSLRVGGTYEQYF
TRBV28	TRBJ2-2	.	CASRRVVTGELFF
TRBV6-5	TRBJ1-3	TRBD1	CASSSERSGQGGNTIYF
TRBV7-2	TRBJ2-5	TRBD2	CASSSSGRAAETQYF
TRBV29-1	TRBJ2-4	TRBD1	CSVWGISGQENIKYF
TRBV6-5	TRBJ2-7	.	CASSFSTGNSYEQYF
TRBV6-2/TRBV6-3	TRBJ2-7	TRBD2	CASSTTSGRNYEQYF
TRBV9	TRBJ1-2	.	CASSPSNSGGAYGYTF
TRBV6-2/TRBV6-3	TRBJ2-7	.	CASSYTNEQYF
TRBV7-8	TRBJ1-5	TRBD1	CASSTLGQVHQPQHF
TRBV4-1	TRBJ2-7	.	CASSQQQSGNYEQYF
TRBV5-1	TRBJ1-1	.	CASSFDGGSYTEAFF
TRBV19	TRBJ2-2	.	CASNRALNTGELFF
TRBV13	TRBJ1-1	.	CASSPRRTEAFF
TRBV27	TRBJ2-7	.	CASSWQGGYEQYF
TRBV10-3	TRBJ2-7	.	CAISELAGSHYEQYF
TRBV4-3	TRBJ1-2	.	CASSQDLGQADYGYTF
TRBV6-2/TRBV6-3	TRBJ1-5	.	CASRVPSGTAMRDQPQHF
TRBV6-2/TRBV6-3	TRBJ1-5	TRBD1	CASSYNRGREPQHF